The clone carrying this T cell receptor beta chain was detected ten times or more. A junction end diverges from the germline sequence, so it may reflect a read error. Each CDR3 protein is one row after TCRdb ran MiXCR on the 5' RACE reads. Of approximately 620,000 distinct CDR3 sequences in the sample, 8% to 9% were seen once. The CDR3 runs to 13 residues. Germline V gene lookup returns CDR1 SGHRS and CDR2 YFSETQ. The data are from a study of identical twins. The data were also submitted as part of a second study, on yellow fever vaccine responses in identical twins.

This clonotype originated in a woman aged 18 to 35 in good health. This chain uses TRBV5-1 with TRBJ2-7, with 9 bases aligning to TRBD1. Source material: PBMCs. The CDR3 DNA reads TGTGCCAGCAGCTCCGGGACAGGGAACGAGCAGTACTTC. Its protein product is CASSSGTGNEQYF.